A selection of T cell receptor beta chains follows, all from one sample in a study of cytomegalovirus exposure and HLA in healthy donors. Assay: immunoSEQ multiplex PCR; the TCRdb copy retains only in-frame clones and omits some. The data hold 120,000 or so clones, with about 80% observed a single time. The source material was PBMCs. These receptors all come from a man aged 18 to 29 in good health and CMV-seronegative. Each CDR3 is given with its conserved first and last residue. The order of the fields is CDR3 DNA, CDR3 protein, D gene, clone size, V gene, J gene. A D gene is named only where the DNA matches it firmly. Clone size appears in some rows only: once, few, many, or a class for an expanded clone.

TGTGCCAGCAGCCTCTCTAGGATCCCACCCTACGAGCAGTACTTC	CASSLSRIPPYEQYF	-	-	TRBV7-9	TRBJ2-7
TGTGCCAGCAGCCATAACCTACAGGGCAACTATGGCTACACCTTC	CASSHNLQGNYGYTF	-	-	TRBV5-5	TRBJ1-2
TGTGCCAGCAGCTTCAGCGGGACAGGGAAGGCCGAGCAGTACTTC	CASSFSGTGKAEQYF	TRBD1	-	TRBV7-9	TRBJ2-7
TGTGCCAGCAGCGTAGACCCCCGGACAGATCTACCCCGCGGGGAGCTGTTTTTT	CASSVDPRTDLPRGELFF	-	once	TRBV9	TRBJ2-2
TGCGCCAGCAGCCAAACGCCCCGGGATCGCTATTGGGACATTCAGTACTTC	CASSQTPRDRYWDIQYF	-	-	TRBV4-1	TRBJ2-4
TGTGCCAGTTCCTGGGACAGGGCGAACACTGAAGCTTTCTTT	CASSWDRANTEAFF	TRBD1	-	TRBV19	TRBJ1-1
TGTGCCAGCAGTTCGTCGACAGGTCTGGGCACTGAAGCTTTCTTT	CASSSSTGLGTEAFF	-	-	TRBV6-5	TRBJ1-1
TGTGCCAGCGCCCGGCGGGGTCAGCCCCAGCATTTT	CASARRGQPQHF	-	once	TRBV7-2	TRBJ1-5
TGTTCCAGCAGCTTAGTTCCGGAGAGGAATTATGGCTACACCTTC	CSSSLVPERNYGYTF	-	once	TRBV7-9	TRBJ1-2
TGTGCCAGCAGCGACGTAGAAACGGGACAGGGGCTCTGGACTGAAGCTTTCTTT	CASSDVETGQGLWTEAFF	TRBD1	-	TRBV9	TRBJ1-1
TGTGCCAGCAGCTTAGACGTCGGTGCTAACTATGGCTACACCTTC	CASSLDVGANYGYTF	-	once	TRBV7-6	TRBJ1-2
TGTGCCAGTATCAGGGGGAGCTACGAGCAGTACTTC	CASIRGSYEQYF	TRBD1	-	TRBV2	TRBJ2-7
TGTGCCAGCTCTAAAACCGGGACAGATGGTGGCTACACCTTC	CASSKTGTDGGYTF	TRBD1	-	TRBV18	TRBJ1-2
TGTGCCAGCAGCAAGGGACAGGGGGGCCAGCCCCAGCATTTT	CASSKGQGGQPQHF	TRBD1	-	TRBV9	TRBJ1-5
TGTGCCAGCAGCGTAGGGGCTAGCGAGCAGTTCTTC	CASSVGASEQFF	-	few	TRBV9	TRBJ2-1
TGTGCCAGCAGCTCAGGACAGGGGGGGAATGAAAAACTGTTTTTT	CASSSGQGGNEKLFF	TRBD1	-	TRBV7-9	TRBJ1-4
TGCGCCAGCAGAGGGACTCGGACAGGGGGAGAACTGTTTTTT	CASRGTRTGGELFF	TRBD1	-	TRBV5-1	TRBJ1-4
TGCGCCAGCAGCTTGGGAGGGACAGGGGCCCAGGGCACTGAAGCTTTCTTT	CASSLGGTGAQGTEAFF	TRBD1	-	TRBV5-1	TRBJ1-1
TGTGCCAGCAGCTTGAAGACAGGGGCAAGCTCCTACAATGAGCAGTTCTTC	CASSLKTGASSYNEQFF	TRBD1	-	TRBV7-6	TRBJ2-1
TGTGCCAGCTCACCTCTTCCTTCTCCCCAGGCCGAGACCCAGTACTTC	CASSPLPSPQAETQYF	-	-	TRBV18	TRBJ2-5
TGTGCCAGCACCGAGGGGGGGGGAAGCTCCTACGAGCAGTACTTC	CASTEGGGSSYEQYF	-	-	TRBV6-1	TRBJ2-7
TGTGCCAGCAGTTCTGAGCCGCCCGGGACAGGGATGGGTCAGCCCCAGCATTTT	CASSSEPPGTGMGQPQHF	TRBD1	-	TRBV27	TRBJ1-5
TGCGCCAGCAGCCAGCTGGTTCAGGGGGCCTCCTATAATTCACCCCTCCACTTT	CASSQLVQGASYNSPLHF	TRBD1	-	TRBV4-1	TRBJ1-6
TGTGCCAGCAGCTTAGAAAGCGGGGGTGTTTCCTACGAGCAGTACTTC	CASSLESGGVSYEQYF	TRBD2	once	TRBV7-8	TRBJ2-7
TGTGCCAGCTCACCGGGGGCAGGGGATAATTCACCCCTCCACTTT	CASSPGAGDNSPLHF	-	-	TRBV18	TRBJ1-6
TGTGCCAGCAGTGGACTGGGGACTGGAAACACCATATATTTT	CASSGLGTGNTIYF	-	-	TRBV6-5	TRBJ1-3
TGTGCCGCGGGGGAAGTTAGCAATCAGCCCCAGCATTTT	CAAGEVSNQPQHF	-	-	TRBV6-5	TRBJ1-5
TGTGCCAGCTCACCACAGGGGGTCGCTGAAGCTTTCTTT	CASSPQGVAEAFF	-	-	TRBV18	TRBJ1-1
TGTGCCAGCAGTTACGTCGACAGTTACGAGCAGTACTTC	CASSYVDSYEQYF	-	once	TRBV6-5	TRBJ2-7
TGCAGCGTTGAAGAGGGGGGGGCGAACACCGGGGAGCTGTTTTTT	CSVEEGGANTGELFF	TRBD2	few	TRBV29-1	TRBJ2-2
TGTGCCAGCAGGCCCCGGGACAGTATTCCAAATCAGCCCCAGCATTTT	CASRPRDSIPNQPQHF	TRBD1	-	TRBV6-6	TRBJ1-5
TGTGCCAGCAGTGAAGCGAATATGGACAGGGCTGCTTTCTTT	CASSEANMDRAAFF	TRBD1	-	TRBV2	TRBJ1-1
TGTGCCAGCGGTACAGGGACCGGGGAGCTGTTTTTT	CASGTGTGELFF	-	once	TRBV28	TRBJ2-2
TGTGCCATCAGTGAGGGTGTAGGGGGATACGTGAACACTGAAGCTTTCTTT	CAISEGVGGYVNTEAFF	-	few	TRBV10-3	TRBJ1-1
TGTGCCAGTAGTATGGGACAGTCTAATGAAAAACTGTTTTTT	CASSMGQSNEKLFF	TRBD1	-	TRBV19	TRBJ1-4
TGTGCCAGCAGCCCGGACAGATGGGCCTCATGGGAGCAGTTCTTC	CASSPDRWASWEQFF	-	-	TRBV5-6	TRBJ2-1
TGTGCCAGCAGCTTGCTAGCGGGGGGGCCGAATGAGCAGTTCTTC	CASSLLAGGPNEQFF	TRBD2	-	TRBV11-3	TRBJ2-1
TGCGCCAGCAGCCAAGAAAGGCCAGGGGGAACCGGGGAGCTGTTTTTT	CASSQERPGGTGELFF	TRBD1	few	TRBV4-3	TRBJ2-2
TGTGCCAGCAGCTTGGAAGGCAGGGGATCTGAAGCTTTCTTT	CASSLEGRGSEAFF	-	-	TRBV5-4	TRBJ1-1
TGTGCCAGCAGTGAAAGGGAGCGGGGGGGCCTGGGGGCCAAAAACATTCAGTACTTC	CASSERERGGLGAKNIQYF	TRBD2	-	TRBV6-1	TRBJ2-4